This TCR beta chain was captured in a study of T cell responses to AZD1222 COVID-19 vaccine. Study-level results: Reportedly, nearly half of unique spike TCRs recognized epitopes outside B.1.351/B.1.1.7 mutations. An increase in Spike-specific TCR breadth and depth was observed after two AZD1222 doses. Donors were mostly white British, more females; clonal diversity possibly underestimated.

CDR1 and CDR2 (germline): SGHTA, FQGNSA. This CDR3 contains 15 residues. The ends were cut back, 0 bases at V and 7 bases at J, with 10 bases in the middle. This table comes from immunoSEQ multiplex PCR, and its TCRdb copy is limited to in-frame clones, with some not included. The data hold 170,000 or so clones, with 85% to 95% observed a single time. A remark on this clone: Its antigen is unidentified.

This receptor was obtained from an adult who received the MenACWY meningococcal vaccine as a control. This sequence joins TRBV7-2 and TRBJ1-6, with D uncertain. The sample consisted of peripheral blood, taken 28 days after the second dose of the MenACWY control vaccine. The CDR3 is CASSLARAGNSPLHF. The CDR3 bases are TGTGCCAGCAGCTTAGCCCGGGCCGGGAATTCACCCCTCCACTTT. Full variable domain (outside the CDR3, taken from reference TRBV7-2 and TRBJ1-6): GAGVSQSPSNKVTEKGKDVELRCDPISGHTALYWYRQSLGQGLEFLIYFQGNSAPDKSGLPSDRFSAERTGGSVSTLTIQRTQQEDSAVYLCASSLARAGNSPLHFGNGTRLTVT.